A single sample gave rise to the 6 T cell receptor beta chains below, sequenced in a study of OX40 agonist ivuxolimab in advanced cancers. Some clones are missing from TCRdb's copy, which holds only in-frame ones; the method was immunoSEQ multiplex PCR. This table holds around 66,000 clones, roughly 89% found once. The material was CD4+ or CD8+ T cells sorted from blood, obtained in a trial of the OX40 agonist ivuxolimab. All receptors derive from an adult with an advanced solid tumor such as melanoma, head and neck, liver or kidney cancer.

CDR3 bases: TGCGCCAGCAGCCAAGATTCGACCGGGACTAGAAAGGCCAATGAGCAGTTCTTC. Translating gives CASSQDSTGTRKANEQFF. This chain links TRBV4-1 with TRBJ2-1; 8 bases align to TRBD2. With V trimmed by 0 bases and J by 6 bases, 13 bases remained unmatched. The germline CDR1 and CDR2 sequences are MGHRA and YSYEKL. The length of the CDR3 is 18 residues.

J is TRBJ2-2 and V is TRBV7-9, with D possibly TRBD1 on 6 matching bases. CDR1 and CDR2 from the germline V gene are SEHNR and FQNEAQ (reference sequence). V was cut by 6 bases and J by 4 bases, with 12 bases left in between. The CDR3 is 14 residues long. The DNA for the CDR3 is TGTGCCAGCAGGTCACAGGGTGGCACCGGGGAGCTGTTTTTT. This encodes CASRSQGGTGELFF.

J is TRBJ2-3 and V is TRBV2; D unresolved. The CDR3 length is 14 residues. The V gene's germline CDR1 is SNHLY and CDR2 FYNNEI. V lost 4 bases and J 4 bases, leaving 12 bases between the germline ends. The CDR3 loop reads CASSGVAGADTQYF. The DNA for the CDR3 is TGTGCCAGCAGTGGGGTAGCTGGGGCAGATACGCAGTATTTT.

V usage is TRBV21-1 and J usage is TRBJ2-1; TRBD2, the D gene given by the table, was not confirmed from the DNA. TRBV21-1 is a pseudogene segment. The CDR3 is 14 residues long. This chain's CDR3 is CASSKTSGDNEQFF. The CDR3 DNA is TGTGCCAGCAGCAAGACTAGCGGGGACAATGAGCAGTTCTTC.

For this clone: The germline gene is not matched at one end of the junction; a read error may be the cause. The J gene is TRBJ2-1, the V gene TRBV7-7; 14 bases match TRBD2. The CDR3 extends over 15 amino acids. Germline V gene data show CDR1 as SSHAT and CDR2 as FNYEAQ (reference sequence). The CDR3, as DNA: TGTGCTAGCAGCCCGGGACTAGCGGGAGTCTATGAGCAGTTCTTC. As protein: CASSPGLAGVYEQFF. Looking up the rest from reference TRBV7-7 and TRBJ2-1 gives the full variable domain: GAGVSQSPRYKVTKRGQDVTLRCDPISSHATLYWYQQALGQGPEFLTYFNYEAQPDKSGLPSDRFSAERPEGSISTLTIQRTEQRDSAMYRCASSPGLAGVYEQFFGPGTRLTVL.

The V and J genes are TRBV2 and TRBJ2-2, with D uncertain. The CDR3 spans 13 residues. Trimming took 7 bases from V and 5 from J, leaving 11 bases between them. Germline V gene lookup returns CDR1 SNHLY and CDR2 FYNNEI. CDR3 coding DNA: TGTGCCAGCATGAAGGACCCAACCGGGGAGCTGTTTTTT. Its protein product is CASMKDPTGELFF. The full variable domain, in which reference TRBV2 and TRBJ2-2 provide the parts outside the CDR3, is EPEVTQTPSHQVTQMGQEVILRCVPISNHLYFYWYRQILGQKVEFLVSFYNNEISEKSEIFDDQFSVERPDGSNFTLKIRSTKLEDSAMYFCASMKDPTGELFFGEGSRLTVL.